The 19 T cell receptor beta chains given below trace back to one sample, sequenced in a study of cytomegalovirus exposure and HLA in healthy donors. PCR used 60 Vbeta primers and 13 Jbeta primers. Measured with immunoSEQ multiplex PCR; TCRdb has only the in-frame clones, and not every one. Altogether about 170,000 clones are present, 84% being singletons, with the ten largest covering 0.38%. The sample taken for sequencing was PBMCs. These receptors were taken from a boy aged 2 to 10 in good health and CMV-seronegative.

The rearrangement links TRBV4-2 to TRBJ2-1; D is perhaps TRBD2 (6 bases). The CDR3 totals 18 residues. Germline V gives CDR1 LGHNA, CDR2 YNFKEQ. V lost 0 bases and J lost 0, with 15 bases in between. CDR3 residues: CASSQDHLAPSSYNEQFF. Here the CDR3 DNA reads TGTGCCAGCAGCCAAGACCATCTAGCGCCGAGCTCCTACAATGAGCAGTTCTTC.

This chain links TRBV5-1 with TRBJ2-2; D not resolved. CDR3 length equals 13 residues. Germline loops: CDR1 SGHRS, CDR2 YFSETQ. V lost 0 bases and J lost 4, with 4 bases in between. The CDR3 DNA reads as TGCGCCAGCAGCTTGGTCATCACCGGGGAGCTGTTTTTT. Protein: CASSLVITGELFF.

The CDR3 protein is CATSRFYSGQETQYF. Written as DNA, the CDR3 is TGTGCCACCAGCAGATTCTATAGCGGCCAAGAGACCCAGTACTTC. The V call is TRBV15, the J call TRBJ2-5, with D perhaps TRBD2 (6 bases). Deletions cut 2 bases from V and 1 base from J, with 11 bases between. Germline-derived CDR1 and CDR2 are LNHNV and YYDKDF (reference sequence). The CDR3 covers 15 residues.

This chain uses TRBV5-1 with TRBJ2-7, with 14 positions matching TRBD2. Trimming cost V 3 bases and J 5 bases; bases outside gene matches: 4. This CDR3 region has 15 residues. Germline loops: CDR1 SGHRS, CDR2 YFSETQ. This CDR3 is CASSSGTSGSHEQYF. In DNA, the CDR3 is TGCGCCAGCAGCTCCGGGACTAGCGGGAGCCACGAGCAGTACTTC.

This clone came up a few times. The genes are TRBV27 and TRBJ2-7; 8 bases line up with TRBD1. V lost 6 bases and J lost 2; bases outside the gene matches: 3. Germline V gene sequence: CDR1 MNHEY, CDR2 SMNVEV (reference sequence). This CDR3 is 13 amino acids long. Here the CDR3 reads CASRLTGAYEQYF. The CDR3 DNA sequence: TGTGCCAGCAGATTGACAGGGGCCTACGAGCAGTACTTC.

This clone has just one count. The V call is TRBV4-2, the J call TRBJ2-3, with D perhaps TRBD2 (5 bases). Germline CDR1 and CDR2: LGHNA and YNFKEQ. The ends were cut back, 0 bases at V and 6 bases at J, with 10 bases in the middle. This CDR3 has 14 residues. CDR3 bases: TGTGCCAGCAGCCAAGATGGGAGTTCCGATACGCAGTATTTT. Amino acid sequence: CASSQDGSSDTQYF.

The V call is TRBV9, the J call TRBJ2-7; D is possibly TRBD2 (6 bases). The V end lost 0 bases, the J end lost 4 bases, and 20 bases lay between the germline ends. The length of the CDR3 is 17 residues. CDR1 SGDLS and CDR2 YYNGEE come from the germline V gene. This chain's CDR3 is CASSVGPQTGEDYEQYF. The CDR3 nucleotides are TGTGCCAGCAGCGTAGGCCCCCAAACGGGAGAGGATTACGAGCAGTACTTC.

The chain is built from TRBV6-5 and TRBJ1-5, with TRBD1 matching 7 bases. This CDR3 is built from 15 residues. V dropped 6 bases and J dropped 4; count of bases not matched to a gene: 9. Germline CDR1 MNHEY, CDR2 SVGAGI. CDR3 sequence: CASRITGDRNQPQHF. The CDR3 nucleotides read TGTGCCAGCAGGATAACAGGGGATCGGAATCAGCCCCAGCATTTT.

The J gene is TRBJ1-1, the V gene TRBV5-1, with 8 nucleotides matching TRBD1. Per the germline V gene, CDR1 is SGHRS and CDR2 is YFSETQ. This CDR3 is 14 amino acids long. V shed 4 bases, J shed 4 bases, and the junction held 6 bases outside the gene matches. CDR3 loop: CASSTTGVSTEAFF. CDR3 in DNA: TGCGCCAGCAGCACGACAGGGGTGAGCACTGAAGCTTTCTTT.

V gene TRBV6-5 combines with J gene TRBJ1-2; D possibly corresponds to TRBD1 (5 bases). V gave up 0 bases and J gave up 6 bases, with 17 bases separating them. The CDR3 spans 16 residues. Germline-derived CDR1 and CDR2 are MNHEY and SVGAGI. CDR3 DNA: TGTGCCAGCAGTTACTCGATATTAGGGCAGGGCAATGGCTACACCTTC. Encoded protein: CASSYSILGQGNGYTF.

The chain uses TRBV15 and TRBJ2-7, with D maybe TRBD2 (5 bases). CDR3 size: 14 residues. CDR1 is LNHNV and CDR2 is YYDKDF in the germline V gene (reference sequence). Trimming left V 2 bases short and J 6 bases short, with 14 bases between. This chain's CDR3 is CATSRPSFLGEQYF. The CDR3 DNA follows: TGTGCCACCAGCAGACCTAGCTTTTTAGGCGAGCAGTACTTC.

The chain uses TRBV5-1 and TRBJ1-1, with unresolved D. V was cut by 0 bases and J by 0 bases, with 6 bases left in between. From germline, CDR1 is SGHRS and CDR2 YFSETQ. The CDR3 loop spans 14 amino acids. CDR3 in amino acids: CASSLDSLNTEAFF. DNA for the CDR3: TGCGCCAGCAGCTTGGACAGCTTGAACACTGAAGCTTTCTTT.

V usage is TRBV6-5 and J usage is TRBJ1-2, with D perhaps TRBD1 (5 bases). CDR3 length equals 13 residues. The germline V and J ends were trimmed by 6 bases and 4 bases, with 12 bases remaining between them. From germline, CDR1 is MNHEY and CDR2 SVGAGI. As DNA, the CDR3 is TGTGCCAGCAGAAATACAGGCTTCTATGGCTACACCTTC. This gives the protein CASRNTGFYGYTF.

CDR3 coding DNA: TGTGCCAGCAGCCCACGCAGGCAGATTAACACCGGGGAGCTGTTTTTT. Translated, it gives CASSPRRQINTGELFF. This chain joins TRBV5-4 and TRBJ2-2; D remains unclear. Trimming removed 4 bases at V and 2 bases at J, with 15 bases between. The germline CDR1 and CDR2 sequences are SGHNT and YYREEE (reference sequence). The CDR3 contains 16 residues.

This chain joins TRBV7-9 and TRBJ1-1; D is ambiguous. This CDR3 has 13 residues. From germline, CDR1 is SEHNR and CDR2 FQNEAQ (reference sequence). The V end lost 7 bases, the J end lost 3 bases, and 12 bases lay between the germline ends. CDR3 nucleotides: TGTGCCAGCACCTCCCTGCGGGACACTGAAGCTTTCTTT. This sequence encodes CASTSLRDTEAFF.

J is TRBJ1-1 and V is TRBV13; D remains unclear. V gave up 5 bases and J gave up 4 bases, with 14 bases separating them. The CDR3 length is 14 residues. CDR1 PRHDT and CDR2 FYEKMQ come from the germline V gene (reference sequence). CDR3 bases: TGTGCCAGCAGCGCCCTTCTAAGGAGCACTGAAGCTTTCTTT. Protein: CASSALLRSTEAFF. Using reference TRBV13 and TRBJ1-1 for the parts outside the CDR3, the full variable domain is AAGVIQSPRHLIKEKRETATLKCYPIPRHDTVYWYQQGPGQDPQFLISFYEKMQSDKGSIPDRFSAQQFSDYHSELNMSSLELGDSALYFCASSALLRSTEAFFGQGTRLTVV.

V is TRBV6-1 and J is TRBJ2-7; 9 positions match TRBD1. The CDR3 totals 14 residues. V lost 8 bases, J lost 3 bases, and 8 bases stayed unmatched. The germline gives CDR1 MNHNS, CDR2 SASEGT. The CDR3 DNA reads as TGTGCCAGCGGCGACAGGGGGGGATTCTACGAGCAGTACTTC. Translating it yields CASGDRGGFYEQYF.

This clone has just a few counts. The genes are TRBV5-4 and TRBJ1-1; D unclear. Trimming shortened V by 0 bases and J by 3 bases, and 9 bases separated the two germline ends. CDR1 and CDR2 from the germline V gene are SGHNT and YYREEE (reference sequence). The CDR3 runs to 14 residues. The CDR3 nucleotides read TGTGCCAGCAGCTTGGCAGGCAGTTACACTGAAGCTTTCTTT. It translates to CASSLAGSYTEAFF.

This clone has a single count. The junction departs from germline at one end; a sequencing error may be responsible. CDR3 bases: TGTGCCAGCAAAGTAGGGTCCGGGGAGCTGTTCTTT. Translating it yields CASKVGSGELFF. J is TRBJ2-2 and V is TRBV6-5; TRBD2 might be the D (5 bases). The CDR3 consists of 12 residues. Germline CDR1 reads MNHEY; CDR2 reads SVGAGI.